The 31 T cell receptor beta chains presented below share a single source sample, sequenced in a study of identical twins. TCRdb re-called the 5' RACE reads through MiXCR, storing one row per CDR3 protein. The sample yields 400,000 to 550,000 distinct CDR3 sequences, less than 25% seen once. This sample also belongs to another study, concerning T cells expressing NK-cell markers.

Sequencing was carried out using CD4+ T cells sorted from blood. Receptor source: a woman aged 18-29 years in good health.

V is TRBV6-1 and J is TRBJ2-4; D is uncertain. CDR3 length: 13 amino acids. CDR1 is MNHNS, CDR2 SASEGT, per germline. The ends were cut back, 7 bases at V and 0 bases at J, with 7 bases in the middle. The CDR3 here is CASNGLAKNIQYF. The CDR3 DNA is TGTGCCAGCAACGGGCTAGCCAAAAACATTCAGTACTTC.

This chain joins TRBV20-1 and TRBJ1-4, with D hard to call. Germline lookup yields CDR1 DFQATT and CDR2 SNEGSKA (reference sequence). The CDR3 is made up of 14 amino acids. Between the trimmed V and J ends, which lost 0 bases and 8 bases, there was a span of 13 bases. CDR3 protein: CSAREGGNDEKLFF. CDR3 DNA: TGCAGTGCTAGAGAGGGCGGGAACGACGAAAAACTGTTTTTT.

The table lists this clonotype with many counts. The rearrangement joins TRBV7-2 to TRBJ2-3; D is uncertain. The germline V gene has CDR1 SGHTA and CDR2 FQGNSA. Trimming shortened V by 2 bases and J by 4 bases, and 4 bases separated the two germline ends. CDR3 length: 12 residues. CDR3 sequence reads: CASSLWADTQYF. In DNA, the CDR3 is TGTGCCAGCAGCTTATGGGCAGATACGCAGTATTTT.

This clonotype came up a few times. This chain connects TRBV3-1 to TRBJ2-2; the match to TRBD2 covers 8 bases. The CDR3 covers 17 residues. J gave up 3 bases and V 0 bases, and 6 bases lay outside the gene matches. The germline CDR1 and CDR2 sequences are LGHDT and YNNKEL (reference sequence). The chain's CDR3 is CASSQEVPSGYTGELFF. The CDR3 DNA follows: TGTGCCAGCAGCCAAGAGGTCCCTAGCGGGTACACCGGGGAGCTGTTTTTT.

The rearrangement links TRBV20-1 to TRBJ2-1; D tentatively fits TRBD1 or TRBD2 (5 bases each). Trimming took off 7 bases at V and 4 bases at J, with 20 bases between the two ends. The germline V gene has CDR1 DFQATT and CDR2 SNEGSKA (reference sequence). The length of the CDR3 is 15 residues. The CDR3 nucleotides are TGCAGTGTAAACTACGGGGCGAGTTCTTACAATGAGCAGTTCTTC. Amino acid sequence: CSVNYGASSYNEQFF.

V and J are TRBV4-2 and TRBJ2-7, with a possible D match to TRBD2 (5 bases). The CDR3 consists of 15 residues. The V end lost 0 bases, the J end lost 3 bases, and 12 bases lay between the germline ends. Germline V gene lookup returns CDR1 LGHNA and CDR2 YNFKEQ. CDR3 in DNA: TGTGCCAGCAGCCAAGATCTAGAGGGTCTCTACGAGCAGTACTTC. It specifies CASSQDLEGLYEQYF.

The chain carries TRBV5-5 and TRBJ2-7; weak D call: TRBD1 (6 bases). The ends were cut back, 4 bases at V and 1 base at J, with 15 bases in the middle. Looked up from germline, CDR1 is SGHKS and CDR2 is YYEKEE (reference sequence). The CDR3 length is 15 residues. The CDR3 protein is CASSITGLQSYEQYF. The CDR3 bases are TGTGCCAGCAGCATTACAGGGCTTCAATCCTACGAGCAGTACTTC.

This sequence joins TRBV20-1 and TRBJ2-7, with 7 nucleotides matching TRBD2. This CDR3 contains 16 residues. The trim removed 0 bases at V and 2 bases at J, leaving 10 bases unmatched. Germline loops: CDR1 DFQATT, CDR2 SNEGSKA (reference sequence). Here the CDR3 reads CSARDALAVLPYEQYF. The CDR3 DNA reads TGCAGTGCTAGAGATGCCCTAGCGGTGTTACCCTACGAGCAGTACTTC.

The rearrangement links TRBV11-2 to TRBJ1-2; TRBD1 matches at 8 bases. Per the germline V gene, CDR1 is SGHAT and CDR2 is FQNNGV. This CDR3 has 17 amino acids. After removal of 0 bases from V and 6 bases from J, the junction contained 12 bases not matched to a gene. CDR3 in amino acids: CASSLDPIGDRGNGYTF. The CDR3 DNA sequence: TGTGCCAGCAGCTTAGACCCGATCGGTGACAGGGGAAATGGCTACACCTTC. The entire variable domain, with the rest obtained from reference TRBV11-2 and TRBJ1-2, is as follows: EAGVAQSPRYKIIEKRQSVAFWCNPISGHATLYWYQQILGQGPKLLIQFQNNGVVDDSQLPKDRFSAERLKGVDSTLKIQPAKLEDSAVYLCASSLDPIGDRGNGYTFGSGTRLTVV.

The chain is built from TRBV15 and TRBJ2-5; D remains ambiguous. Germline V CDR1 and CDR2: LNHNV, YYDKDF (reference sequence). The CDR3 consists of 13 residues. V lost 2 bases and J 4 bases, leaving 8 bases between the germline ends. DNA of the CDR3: TGTGCCACCAGCAGACACTCTCTAGAGACCCAGTACTTC. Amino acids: CATSRHSLETQYF.

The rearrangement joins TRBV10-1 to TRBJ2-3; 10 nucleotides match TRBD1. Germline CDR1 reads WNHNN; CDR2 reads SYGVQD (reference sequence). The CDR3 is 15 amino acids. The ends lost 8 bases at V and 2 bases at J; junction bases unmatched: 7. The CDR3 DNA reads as TGCGCCAGCGGGGACAGGGGAAGGACCACAGATACGCAGTATTTT. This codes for CASGDRGRTTDTQYF.

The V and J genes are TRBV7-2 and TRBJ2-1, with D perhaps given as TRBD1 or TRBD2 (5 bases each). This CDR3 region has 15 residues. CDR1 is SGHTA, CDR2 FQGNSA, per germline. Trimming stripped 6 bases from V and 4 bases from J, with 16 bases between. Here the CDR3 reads CASSHRDLSYNEQFF. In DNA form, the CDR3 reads TGTGCCAGCAGTCACCGGGACCTCTCGTACAATGAGCAGTTCTTC.

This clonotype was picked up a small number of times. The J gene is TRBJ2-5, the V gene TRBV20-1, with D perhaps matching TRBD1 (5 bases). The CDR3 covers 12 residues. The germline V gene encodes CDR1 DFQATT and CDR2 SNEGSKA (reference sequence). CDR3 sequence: CSQLDTQETQYF. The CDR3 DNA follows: TGCAGCCAATTGGACACCCAAGAGACCCAGTACTTC.

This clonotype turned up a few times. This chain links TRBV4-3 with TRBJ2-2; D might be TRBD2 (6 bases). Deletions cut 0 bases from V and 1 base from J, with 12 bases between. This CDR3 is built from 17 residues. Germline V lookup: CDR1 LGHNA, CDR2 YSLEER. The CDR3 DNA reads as TGCGCCAGCAGCCAAGACCCGACTAGTAGGAACACCGGGGAGCTGTTTTTT. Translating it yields CASSQDPTSRNTGELFF.

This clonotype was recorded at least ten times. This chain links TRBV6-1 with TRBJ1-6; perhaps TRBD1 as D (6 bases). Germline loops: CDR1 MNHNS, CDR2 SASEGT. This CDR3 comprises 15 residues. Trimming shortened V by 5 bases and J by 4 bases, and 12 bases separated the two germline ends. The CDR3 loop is CASSPQGNYNSPLHF. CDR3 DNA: TGTGCCAGCAGTCCCCAGGGGAATTATAATTCACCCCTCCACTTT.

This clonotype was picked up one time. As DNA, the CDR3 is TGTGCCAGCAGCCAGGACAAACTGAACACTGAAGCTTTCTTT. This codes for CASSQDKLNTEAFF. The chain combines TRBV14 with TRBJ1-1, with D maybe TRBD1 (5 bases). CDR1 is SGHDN, CDR2 FVKESK, per germline. This CDR3 comprises 14 residues. The V end was cut by 3 bases, the J end by 0 bases, with 8 bases between.

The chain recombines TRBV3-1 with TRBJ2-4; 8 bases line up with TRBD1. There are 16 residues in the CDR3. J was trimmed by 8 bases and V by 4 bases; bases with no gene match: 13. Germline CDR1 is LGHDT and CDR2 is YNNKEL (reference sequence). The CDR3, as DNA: TGTGCCAGCAGCCTCCGGACAGGGTTATTGCAGGACATTCAGTACTTC. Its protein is CASSLRTGLLQDIQYF. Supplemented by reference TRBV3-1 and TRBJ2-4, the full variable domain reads DTAVSQTPKYLVTQMGNDKSIKCEQNLGHDTMYWYKQDSKKFLKIMFSYNNKELIINETVPNRFSPKSPDKAHLNLHINSLELGDSAVYFCASSLRTGLLQDIQYFGAGTRLSVL.

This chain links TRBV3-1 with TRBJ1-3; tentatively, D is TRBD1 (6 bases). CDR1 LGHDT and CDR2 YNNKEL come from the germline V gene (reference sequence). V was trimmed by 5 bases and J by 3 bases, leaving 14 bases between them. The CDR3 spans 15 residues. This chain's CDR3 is CASSYWTVGGNTIYF. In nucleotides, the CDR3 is TGTGCCAGCAGCTACTGGACAGTTGGTGGAAACACCATATATTTT.

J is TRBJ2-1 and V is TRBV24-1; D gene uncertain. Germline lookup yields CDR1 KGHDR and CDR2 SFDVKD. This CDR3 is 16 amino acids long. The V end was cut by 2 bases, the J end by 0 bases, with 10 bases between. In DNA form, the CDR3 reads TGTGCCACCAGTGATTCGCTCCCGAGCTCCTACAATGAGCAGTTCTTC. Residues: CATSDSLPSSYNEQFF.

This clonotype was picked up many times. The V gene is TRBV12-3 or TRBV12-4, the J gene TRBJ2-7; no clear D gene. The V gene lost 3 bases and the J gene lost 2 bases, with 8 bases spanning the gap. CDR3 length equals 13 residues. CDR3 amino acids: CASSFQAPYEQYF. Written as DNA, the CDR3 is TGTGCCAGCAGTTTCCAAGCCCCCTACGAGCAGTACTTC.

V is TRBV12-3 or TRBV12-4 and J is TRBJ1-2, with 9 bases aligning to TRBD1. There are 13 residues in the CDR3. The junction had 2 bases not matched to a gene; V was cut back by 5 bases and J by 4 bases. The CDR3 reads CASSTGGLYGYTF. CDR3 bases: TGTGCCAGCAGTACAGGGGGCCTCTATGGCTACACCTTC.

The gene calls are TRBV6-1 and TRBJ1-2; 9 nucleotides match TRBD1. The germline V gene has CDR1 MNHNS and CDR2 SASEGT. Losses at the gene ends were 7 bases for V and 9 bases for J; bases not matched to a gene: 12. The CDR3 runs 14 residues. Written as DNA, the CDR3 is TGTGCCAGCACCAACAGGGGGCGCGTTTCTAGCTACACCTTC. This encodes CASTNRGRVSSYTF.

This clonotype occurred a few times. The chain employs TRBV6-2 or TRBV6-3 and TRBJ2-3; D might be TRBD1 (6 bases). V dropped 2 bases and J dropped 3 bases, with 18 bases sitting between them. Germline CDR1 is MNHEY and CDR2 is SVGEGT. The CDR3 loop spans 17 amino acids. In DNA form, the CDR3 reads TGTGCCAGCAGTTACCGCCCACAGGGAGAGGTGACAGATACGCAGTATTTT. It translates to CASSYRPQGEVTDTQYF.

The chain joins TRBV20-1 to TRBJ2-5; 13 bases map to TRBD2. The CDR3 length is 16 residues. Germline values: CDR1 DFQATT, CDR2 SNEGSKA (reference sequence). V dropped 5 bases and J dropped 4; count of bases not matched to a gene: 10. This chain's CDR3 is CSARTLLAGGRETQYF. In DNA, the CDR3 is TGCAGTGCTCGGACCCTACTAGCGGGGGGGCGAGAGACCCAGTACTTC.

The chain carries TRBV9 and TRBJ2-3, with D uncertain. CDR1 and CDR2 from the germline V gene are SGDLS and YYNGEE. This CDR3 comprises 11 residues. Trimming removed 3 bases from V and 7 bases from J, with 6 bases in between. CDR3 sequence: CASSARHTQYF. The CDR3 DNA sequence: TGTGCCAGCAGCGCCCGTCATACGCAGTATTTT. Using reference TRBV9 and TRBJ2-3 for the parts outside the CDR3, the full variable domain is DSGVTQTPKHLITATGQRVTLRCSPRSGDLSVYWYQQSLDQGLQFLIQYYNGEERAKGNILERFSAQQFPDLHSELNLSSLELGDSALYFCASSARHTQYFGPGTRLTVL.

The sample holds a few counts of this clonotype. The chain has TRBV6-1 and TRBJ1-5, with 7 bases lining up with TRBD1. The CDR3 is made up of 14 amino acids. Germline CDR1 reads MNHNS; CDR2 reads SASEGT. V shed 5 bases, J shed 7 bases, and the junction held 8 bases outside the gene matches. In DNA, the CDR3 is TGTGCCAGCAGTCAGGGGGGAGTTGAACAGCCCCAGCATTTT. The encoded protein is CASSQGGVEQPQHF.

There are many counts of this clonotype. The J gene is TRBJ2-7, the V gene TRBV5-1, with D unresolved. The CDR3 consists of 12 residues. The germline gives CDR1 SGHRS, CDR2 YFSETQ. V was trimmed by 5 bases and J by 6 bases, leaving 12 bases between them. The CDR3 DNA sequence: TGCGCCAGCAGTGCTAGTCTGGGCGAGCAGTACTTC. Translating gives CASSASLGEQYF.

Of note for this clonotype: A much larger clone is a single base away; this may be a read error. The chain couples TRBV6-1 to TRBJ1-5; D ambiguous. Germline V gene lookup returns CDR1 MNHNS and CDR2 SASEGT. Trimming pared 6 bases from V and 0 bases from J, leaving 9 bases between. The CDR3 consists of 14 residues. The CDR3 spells CASRSDGSNQPQHF. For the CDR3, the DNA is TGTGCCAGCAGGAGTGACGGTAGCAATCAGCCCCAGCATTTT.

Here the CDR3 reads CASTKTGAYEQYF. For the CDR3, the DNA is TGTGCCAGCACCAAGACAGGGGCCTACGAGCAGTACTTC. The chain employs TRBV7-2 and TRBJ2-7; TRBD1 agrees at 8 bases. J gave up 2 bases and V 7 bases, and 4 bases lay outside the gene matches. Per germline, CDR1 SGHTA and CDR2 FQGNSA. The CDR3 runs 13 residues.

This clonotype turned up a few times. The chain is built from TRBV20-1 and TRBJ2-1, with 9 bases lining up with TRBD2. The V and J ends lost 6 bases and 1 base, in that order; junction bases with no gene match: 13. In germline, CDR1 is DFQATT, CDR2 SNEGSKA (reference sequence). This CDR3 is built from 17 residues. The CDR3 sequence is CSAPTLGAGGSYNEQFF. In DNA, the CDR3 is TGCAGTGCGCCCACCCTGGGAGCGGGAGGATCCTACAATGAGCAGTTCTTC.

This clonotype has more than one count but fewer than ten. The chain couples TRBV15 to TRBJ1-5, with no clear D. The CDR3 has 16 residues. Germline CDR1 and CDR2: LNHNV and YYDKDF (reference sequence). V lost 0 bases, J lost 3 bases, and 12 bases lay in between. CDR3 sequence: CATSRDLDAVNQPQHF. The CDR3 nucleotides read TGTGCCACCAGCAGAGATCTGGACGCAGTCAATCAGCCCCAGCATTTT.